These 12 T cell receptor beta chains came from one sample sequenced in a study of T cell responses to AZD1222 COVID-19 vaccine listed by TCRdb under 2021. The library was generated by the immunoSEQ multiplex PCR assay. TCRdb re-hosts the immuneACCESS table, in-frame sequences only. Its copies lack some clones; in the studies checked, an unresolved V gene accounts for under half of them, and the cause for the rest is not known. This sample gives 90,000 to 120,000 clones in total; roughly 85% of them show up just once. The ten largest clones take up 4.8% of the sample. The time point label on this specimen signifies: about 28 days (+/-7) after the second vaccine dose. Here the sequenced sample was peripheral blood, taken 28 days after the second AZD1222 dose. These receptors all stem from an adult who received the AZD1222 COVID-19 vaccine.

This clone is a singleton in its sample. The chain uses TRBV7-9 and TRBJ1-1; D might be TRBD1 (6 bases). V was pared by 9 bases and J by 6 bases, with 11 bases between. Germline lookup yields CDR1 SEHNR and CDR2 FQNEAQ (reference sequence). The CDR3 consists of 11 residues. CDR3 in amino acids: CARPRGAEAFF. The CDR3 DNA is TGTGCCAGGCCGAGGGGGGCTGAAGCTTTCTTT.

The genes are TRBV7-8 and TRBJ1-1, with D perhaps matching TRBD1 (6 bases). CDR3 length equals 12 residues. V lost 5 bases to trimming and J lost 8 bases, with 12 bases between them. CDR1 and CDR2 from the germline V gene are SGHVS and FQNEAQ. CDR3 in DNA: TGTGCCAGCAGCCGATCCGGGACAGAAGCTTTCTTT. Protein: CASSRSGTEAFF.

The V and J genes are TRBV6-6 and TRBJ2-3; the D call may be TRBD1 or TRBD2 (5 bases each). Trimming took 4 bases from V and 4 from J, leaving 12 bases between them. The germline gives CDR1 MNHNY, CDR2 SVGAGI (reference sequence). This CDR3 is built from 14 residues. The CDR3 protein is CASSSGAVADTQYF. CDR3 coding DNA: TGTGCCAGCAGTTCCGGGGCTGTCGCAGATACGCAGTATTTT.

The chain recombines TRBV15 with TRBJ2-3; 12 bases map to TRBD1. J was trimmed by 2 bases and V by 9 bases; bases with no gene match: 6. Per germline, CDR1 LNHNV and CDR2 YYDKDF (reference sequence). The CDR3 is 15 amino acids. CDR3 coding DNA: TGTGCCACTCGACCGGGACAGGGGGCCACAGATACGCAGTATTTT. It encodes CATRPGQGATDTQYF.

V usage is TRBV30 and J usage is TRBJ2-1; the match to TRBD1 covers 7 bases. This CDR3 is 14 amino acids long. CDR1 is GTSNPN, CDR2 SVGIG, per germline (reference sequence). Losses at the gene ends were 1 base for V and 7 bases for J; bases not matched to a gene: 7. The CDR3 DNA is TGTGCCTGGAGTGAAGGGACAGCCTTTAATGAGCAGTTCTTC. Translated, it gives CAWSEGTAFNEQFF.

This clone is a singleton in its sample. Other nucleotide sequences from this sample produce the same CDR3. V gene TRBV5-1 combines with J gene TRBJ1-2; no clear D gene. The CDR3 extends over 15 amino acids. Between the trimmed V and J ends, which lost 0 bases and 0 bases, there was a span of 9 bases. The germline V gene has CDR1 SGHRS and CDR2 YFSETQ. CDR3 amino acids: CASSLEAGANYGYTF. DNA for the CDR3: TGCGCCAGCAGCTTGGAGGCCGGCGCTAACTATGGCTACACCTTC.

This rearrangement joins TRBV7-8 to TRBJ1-6; possibly TRBD1 for D (5 bases). CDR1 SGHVS and CDR2 FQNEAQ come from the germline V gene. The CDR3 has 17 amino acids. The ends were cut back, 2 bases at V and 5 bases at J, with 16 bases in the middle. Written as DNA, the CDR3 is TGTGCCAGCAGCTTACGTCCCCTGGGGCCCAATAATTCACCCCTCCACTTT. This translates into CASSLRPLGPNNSPLHF.

The genes are TRBV18 and TRBJ1-2; D is possibly TRBD1 (6 bases). The V gene lost 0 bases and the J gene lost 4 bases, with 12 bases spanning the gap. Germline lookup yields CDR1 KGHSH and CDR2 LQKENI. This CDR3 is 15 amino acids long. The CDR3 sequence: CASSPPWGGSYGYTF. The CDR3 coding sequence is TGTGCCAGCTCACCACCGTGGGGGGGCAGCTATGGCTACACCTTC.

V gene TRBV6-5 combines with J gene TRBJ1-5; 7 nucleotides match TRBD1. The CDR3 sequence is 15 residues long. Germline CDR1 and CDR2: MNHEY and SVGAGI. Unmatched junction bases numbered 9, after V lost 6 bases and J lost 4 bases. DNA for the CDR3: TGTGCCAGCAGCTTCGGACAGGCCGCGAATCAGCCCCAGCATTTT. This gives the protein CASSFGQAANQPQHF.

This chain joins TRBV12-3 or TRBV12-4 and TRBJ2-3; either TRBD1 or TRBD2 may fit D (5 bases each). V lost 7 bases and J lost 9, with 11 bases in between. The CDR3 length is 11 residues. The CDR3 loop reads CASTLGETQYF. The CDR3 nucleotides read TGTGCCAGCACCTTGGGGGAGACGCAGTATTTT.

The rearrangement links TRBV5-5 to TRBJ1-2, with 7 bases identical to TRBD1. This CDR3 spans 17 amino acids. V lost 1 base and J lost 0; bases outside the gene matches: 9. CDR1 and CDR2 from the germline V gene are SGHKS and YYEKEE (reference sequence). In DNA, the CDR3 is TGTGCCAGCAGCTTGACAGGGGCGCCCGGAGCTAACTATGGCTACACCTTC. This gives the protein CASSLTGAPGANYGYTF.

This rearrangement joins TRBV18 to TRBJ2-7; D possibly corresponds to TRBD2 (5 bases). The V and J ends lost 0 bases and 4 bases respectively, with 13 bases between them. The CDR3 is 15 amino acids. The V gene's germline CDR1 is KGHSH and CDR2 LQKENI. As DNA, the CDR3 is TGTGCCAGCTCACCACCGACCGACTACGGGTACGAGCAGTACTTC. Protein product: CASSPPTDYGYEQYF.